This T cell receptor (beta chain) was obtained from a study of T-cell reconstitution after alpha-beta-depleted transplantation in children. Findings of the study overall: There were reportedly several hundred expanded graft clones from which alpha-beta T cells came about two months after transplant. When one year had passed after transplant, most T-cell counts and diversity came from newly produced T cells. Several patients had high TCRbeta diversity at day 60; it came from surviving recipient T cells and thymic progenitors.

The library targeted TCRbeta and was prepared with unique molecular identifiers. MiXCR was run by TCRdb on the PCR reads, yielding one entry per CDR3 protein. The sample holds nearly 350,000 distinct CDR3 sequences, about 17% seen once. As for this clonotype: Its antigen is unidentified.

Germline V gives CDR1 DFQATT, CDR2 SNEGSKA (reference sequence). The CDR3 loop spans 15 amino acids. The V gene end was trimmed by 4 bases and the J gene end by 3 bases; junction bases not matched to a gene: 8. This chain joins TRBV20-1 and TRBJ2-1; 8 positions match TRBD2. The clonotype originates from a male patient under 10 years old who had a stem cell transplant for acute lymphoblastic leukemia, so the T cells may come from the graft donor. Sequenced here: PBMCs, mostly from graft donor cells, sampled 360 days after TCRalphabeta/CD19-depleted stem cell transplant. The CDR3 DNA reads as TGCAGTGCTAAAGGACCGGGACTAGGCTACAATGAGCAGTTCTTC. Translating gives CSAKGPGLGYNEQFF.